This TCR beta chain was sequenced for a study of blood T cell repertoires in COVID-19. Turning to the study itself: The samples span acute and convalescent COVID-19 from the United States, Italy and Spain.

Sequencing was performed with immunoSEQ multiplex PCR; in TCRdb, only in-frame clones are kept and a portion is missing. Among about 440,000 clones listed, about nine tenths were seen once. Participants spanned ages about 18 to 100 years and resided in about two dozen US areas. Germline V gene sequence: CDR1 KGHSH, CDR2 LQKENI. The CDR3 consists of 13 residues. The V end was cut by 4 bases, the J end by 1 base, with 7 bases between. Sequences were obtained from PBMCs or T cells enriched from blood (not recorded which). The chain links TRBV18 to TRBJ1-1; D gene uncertain. The source of this sequence is a young man who had recovered from COVID-19. The chain's CDR3 is CASSQEKNTEAFF. Written as DNA, the CDR3 is TGTGCCAGCTCACAAGAGAAGAACACTGAAGCTTTCTTT.